One and the same sample provided the 15 T cell receptor beta chains below, sequenced in a study of PD-L1 blockade in urothelial cancer. The time point denotes: pretreatment peripheral blood. This table comes from immunoSEQ multiplex PCR, and its TCRdb copy is limited to in-frame clones, with some not included. The sample includes tens of thousands of clones, 86% of them seen just once. The sequenced sample was PBMCs, obtained around atezolizumab (anti-PD-L1) treatment. The receptors come from a man in his sixties with urothelial cancer.

This CDR3 is CASSLLYQGTEAFF. The CDR3 DNA follows: TGTGCCAGCAGCTTGTTGTATCAGGGCACTGAAGCTTTCTTT. The chain has TRBV11-2 and TRBJ1-1; weak D call: TRBD1 (5 bases). The CDR3 has 14 residues. CDR1 SGHAT and CDR2 FQNNGV come from the germline V gene. Deletions cut 3 bases from V and 4 bases from J, with 12 bases between.

The chain recombines TRBV11-1 with TRBJ2-2, with D perhaps TRBD1 (7 bases). The CDR3 sequence is 15 residues long. With 3 bases removed from V and 2 bases from J, the gap between germline ends came to 10 bases. Looked up from germline, CDR1 is SGHAT and CDR2 is FQDESV (reference sequence). DNA of the CDR3: TGTGCCAGCAGCTTCCAGGGGGGCAACACCGGGGAGCTGTTTTTT. It codes for CASSFQGGNTGELFF.

The V gene is TRBV7-3, the J gene TRBJ2-6; a weak D match, TRBD1 (6 bases). The CDR3 extends over 17 amino acids. Germline V CDR1 and CDR2: SGHTA, FQGTGA. Between the trimmed V and J ends, which lost 0 bases and 4 bases, there was a span of 13 bases. CDR3 residues: CASSLTGATPGANVLTF. CDR3 nucleotide sequence: TGTGCCAGCAGCTTAACGGGGGCGACCCCCGGGGCCAACGTCCTGACTTTC.

This clone was counted a single time. This chain links TRBV7-9 with TRBJ2-7, with a weak D call TRBD1 (6 bases). Germline values: CDR1 SEHNR, CDR2 FQNEAQ (reference sequence). Trimming left V 2 bases short and J 2 bases short, with 10 bases between. This CDR3 contains 14 residues. The CDR3 coding sequence is TGTGCCAGCAGCTTAAAGGGGGAACCCTACGAGCAGTACTTC. Residues: CASSLKGEPYEQYF.

The rearrangement joins TRBV5-6 to TRBJ1-5; the match to TRBD1 covers 9 bases. The CDR3 is 17 amino acids. CDR1 and CDR2 (germline): SGHDT, YYEEEE. J gave up 6 bases and V 2 bases, and 12 bases lay outside the gene matches. The CDR3: CASSLGTGSYVGQPQHF. The CDR3 region has the DNA TGTGCCAGCAGCTTAGGGACAGGGTCCTATGTTGGTCAGCCCCAGCATTTT.

The gene calls are TRBV5-1 and TRBJ1-2, with 9 bases identical to TRBD1. The CDR3 loop spans 15 amino acids. The V and J ends lost 2 bases and 2 bases, in that order; junction bases with no gene match: 4. Germline V CDR1 and CDR2: SGHRS, YFSETQ. CDR3 loop: CASSFHRGQNYGYTF. The CDR3 DNA sequence: TGCGCCAGCAGCTTTCACAGGGGGCAGAACTATGGCTACACCTTC. The full variable domain, with the rest looked up from reference TRBV5-1 and TRBJ1-2, is KAGVTQTPRYLIKTRGQQVTLSCSPISGHRSVSWYQQTPGQGLQFLFEYFSETQRNKGNFPGRFSGRQFSNSRSEMNVSTLELGDSALYLCASSFHRGQNYGYTFGSGTRLTVV.

This sequence joins TRBV7-6 and TRBJ2-7; TRBD1 aligns across 8 bases. V was pared by 0 bases and J by 5 bases, with 6 bases of the junction left unmatched. This CDR3 is 15 amino acids long. Germline V gene data show CDR1 as SGHVS and CDR2 as FNYEAQ. The DNA for the CDR3 is TGTGCCAGCAGCTTAGCGGGACAGGCCTTCGACGAGCAGTACTTC. This translates into CASSLAGQAFDEQYF.

J is TRBJ2-4 and V is TRBV6-5, with D uncertain. Trimming stripped 2 bases from V and 0 bases from J, with 11 bases between. This CDR3 region has 16 residues. Germline CDR1 MNHEY, CDR2 SVGAGI. The CDR3 region has the DNA TGTGCCAGCAGTTACAATCAAGTACTAGCCAAAAACATTCAGTACTTC. Its translation is CASSYNQVLAKNIQYF.

The V gene is TRBV5-4, the J gene TRBJ2-3; 11 bases fit TRBD1. Germline loops: CDR1 SGHNT, CDR2 YYREEE (reference sequence). The CDR3 contains 15 residues. J was trimmed by 5 bases and V by 2 bases; bases with no gene match: 4. The CDR3 DNA is TGTGCCAGCAGCTTCCGGGGACAGGGGGTAGATACGCAGTATTTT. It is translated as CASSFRGQGVDTQYF.

This sequence joins TRBV7-8 and TRBJ2-7; 11 bases align to TRBD1. CDR3 length: 14 residues. After removal of 5 bases from V and 3 bases from J, the junction contained 3 bases not matched to a gene. Germline V gene data show CDR1 as SGHVS and CDR2 as FQNEAQ. CDR3 sequence: CASSPGTGGYEQYF. Here the CDR3 DNA reads TGTGCCAGCAGCCCAGGGACAGGGGGCTACGAGCAGTACTTC. Complete variable domain (other parts from reference TRBV7-8 and TRBJ2-7): GAGVSQSPRYKVAKRGQDVALRCDPISGHVSLFWYQQALGQGPEFLTYFQNEAQLDKSGLPSDRFFAERPEGSVSTLKIQRTQQEDSAVYLCASSPGTGGYEQYFGPGTRLTVT.

The chain couples TRBV7-2 to TRBJ2-7; perhaps TRBD1 as D (5 bases). Germline lookup yields CDR1 SGHTA and CDR2 FQGNSA. The V end was cut by 3 bases, the J end by 2 bases, with 11 bases between. This CDR3 has 14 amino acids. In DNA form, the CDR3 reads TGTGCCAGCAGCTTCCAGACAGCCGCCTACGAGCAGTACTTC. The encoded protein is CASSFQTAAYEQYF.

In this sample, this clone turned up a few times. The V call is TRBV6-8, the J call TRBJ1-1; 9 bases align to TRBD1. The CDR3 totals 15 residues. Germline assignment: CDR1 MNHGY and CDR2 SAAAGT. V lost 6 bases and J lost 4; bases outside the gene matches: 9. The CDR3 loop is CASSYRDRVPTEAFF. CDR3 in DNA: TGTGCCAGCAGCTACCGGGACAGGGTTCCCACTGAAGCTTTCTTT.

This clone was recorded once. This chain links TRBV5-5 with TRBJ1-4, with D possibly being TRBD1 (5 bases). The germline V and J ends were trimmed by 4 bases and 5 bases, with 12 bases remaining between them. This CDR3 spans 14 amino acids. Germline V lookup: CDR1 SGHKS, CDR2 YYEKEE (reference sequence). The CDR3 DNA reads TGTGCCAGCAGCCTAGGACAACGAAATGAAAAACTGTTTTTT. It specifies CASSLGQRNEKLFF.

The V gene is TRBV11-2, the J gene TRBJ2-7; the match to TRBD1 covers 8 bases. Per the germline V gene, CDR1 is SGHAT and CDR2 is FQNNGV. J was trimmed by 4 bases and V by 5 bases; bases with no gene match: 7. The CDR3 is 14 amino acids. This CDR3 reads CASSPAGGLYEQYF. The CDR3 DNA is TGTGCCAGCAGCCCCGCAGGGGGCCTTTACGAGCAGTACTTC.

This clone was seen a handful of times. The chain uses TRBV30 and TRBJ2-3; 8 nucleotides line up with TRBD1. The CDR3 is made up of 13 amino acids. Unmatched junction bases numbered 5, after V lost 5 bases and J lost 4 bases. Germline V gene lookup returns CDR1 GTSNPN and CDR2 SVGIG (reference sequence). CDR3 bases: TGTGCCTGGGGTCCACAGGGGGCAGATACGCAGTATTTT. Its translation: CAWGPQGADTQYF.